The 7 T cell receptor beta chains given below trace back to one sample, sequenced in a study of cytomegalovirus exposure and HLA in healthy donors. Primers: 60 Vbeta forward and 13 Jbeta reverse. Produced via immunoSEQ multiplex PCR; TCRdb's table is partial and in-frame only. The sample includes about 230,000 clones, approximately 87% of them seen just once. The material sequenced was PBMCs. The source is a human donor in good health.

This chain connects TRBV2 to TRBJ2-7; 8 nucleotides match TRBD2. CDR3 size: 13 residues. Trimming took 5 bases from V and 1 from J; bases not matched to a gene: 1. CDR1 is SNHLY and CDR2 is FYNNEI in the germline V gene. The CDR3 loop reads CASSTSGSYEQYF. The DNA for the CDR3 is TGTGCCAGCAGTACTAGCGGTTCCTACGAGCAGTACTTC.

This chain connects TRBV6-6 to TRBJ1-5; maybe TRBD1 (6 bases). The germline V and J ends were trimmed by 7 bases and 4 bases, with 20 bases remaining between them. The CDR3 contains 16 residues. Per the germline V gene, CDR1 is MNHNY and CDR2 is SVGAGI (reference sequence). DNA for the CDR3: TGTGCCAGCATAACCCACCTTGGGGGGGCGAATCAGCCCCAGCATTTT. Translation gives CASITHLGGANQPQHF.

This chain joins TRBV7-2 and TRBJ1-1; D is possibly TRBD1 (5 bases). V shed 1 base and J shed 1 base, with 7 bases lying between them. Germline V gene lookup returns CDR1 SGHTA and CDR2 FQGNSA. The CDR3 loop spans 14 amino acids. The CDR3 protein is CASSLDRGNTEAFF. In DNA form, the CDR3 reads TGTGCCAGCAGCTTAGATAGGGGGAACACTGAAGCTTTCTTT. The full variable domain, its missing parts supplied by reference TRBV7-2 and TRBJ1-1, is GAGVSQSPSNKVTEKGKDVELRCDPISGHTALYWYRQSLGQGLEFLIYFQGNSAPDKSGLPSDRFSAERTGGSVSTLTIQRTQQEDSAVYLCASSLDRGNTEAFFGQGTRLTVV.

The genes are TRBV19 and TRBJ2-1; D gene ambiguous. The CDR3 runs to 14 residues. Between the trimmed V and J ends, which lost 6 bases and 1 base, there was a span of 10 bases. Germline-derived CDR1 and CDR2 are LNHDA and SQIVND (reference sequence). CDR3 in DNA: TGTGCCAGTAGGACTTCTGGGTCCTACAATGAGCAGTTCTTC. Translation gives CASRTSGSYNEQFF. The variable domain in full, with the rest retrieved from reference TRBV19 and TRBJ2-1, is DGGITQSPKYLFRKEGQNVTLSCEQNLNHDAMYWYRQDPGQGLRLIYYSQIVNDFQKGDIAEGYSVSREKKESFPLTVTSAQKNPTAFYLCASRTSGSYNEQFFGPGTRLTVL.

The genes are TRBV30 and TRBJ2-5; 12 positions agree with TRBD2. Germline V gene data show CDR1 as GTSNPN and CDR2 as SVGIG (reference sequence). V gave up 4 bases and J gave up 4 bases; unmatched junction bases: 4. This CDR3 comprises 14 residues. The CDR3 bases are TGTGCCTGGAACCTAGCGGGAGGGCGAGAGACCCAGTACTTC. This translates into CAWNLAGGRETQYF.

V is TRBV10-1 and J is TRBJ2-7; 7 bases map to TRBD2. The CDR3 extends over 12 amino acids. V was clipped by 10 bases and J by 4 bases; unmatched bases: 7. Germline CDR1 and CDR2: WNHNN and SYGVQD (reference sequence). The CDR3 reads CAKAGVGYEQYF. The CDR3 DNA sequence: TGCGCCAAGGCGGGAGTAGGATACGAGCAGTACTTC.

In its sample, this clone was seen a few times. Here the CDR3 reads CASSLREVTSGRVANEQFF. In DNA form, the CDR3 reads TGTGCCAGCAGCTTAAGGGAGGTGACTAGCGGGAGAGTCGCCAATGAGCAGTTCTTC. V is TRBV7-8 and J is TRBJ2-1; TRBD2 aligns across 12 bases. CDR1 SGHVS and CDR2 FQNEAQ come from the germline V gene. The length of the CDR3 is 19 residues. V trimming: 2 bases; J trimming: 6 bases; junction bases outside the gene matches: 14.